The T cell receptor (beta chain) described here comes from a study of T-cell reconstitution after alpha-beta-depleted transplantation in children. Study conclusions and caveats: Two months or so post-transplant, alpha-beta T cells reportedly derived from several hundred expanded graft clones.

Unique molecular identifiers were incorporated when the TCRbeta library was constructed. TCRdb reprocessed the PCR reads with MiXCR, giving one entry per CDR3 protein. The repertoire holds hundreds of thousands of distinct CDR3 sequences, with around 14% as singletons. CDR1 is SGHRS and CDR2 is YFSETQ in the germline V gene. Trimming cost V 5 bases and J 2 bases; bases outside gene matches: 8. The CDR3 sequence is 16 residues long. This clonotype was seen only a few times. Its antigen is as yet unknown. This clonotype was sampled from a girl aged 2 to 9 with congenital amegakaryocytic thrombocytopenia, due to receive a stem cell transplant. The sequences come from PBMCs, collected before TCRalphabeta/CD19-depleted stem cell transplant. The chain joins TRBV5-1 to TRBJ2-5, with 11 bases lining up with TRBD2. CDR3 in DNA: TGCGCCAGCAGTCGTAGCGGGAGGGTGCAGCAAGAGACCCAGTACTTC. Its protein product is CASSRSGRVQQETQYF.